These 9 T cell receptor beta chains originate from one sample sequenced in a study of T-cell memory formation after mild COVID-19. TCRdb ran MiXCR on the 5' RACE reads and lists one entry per CDR3 protein. The sample holds more than 15,000 distinct CDR3 sequences, around 25% seen once. The sequencing sample was made of PBMCs or a T cell subset sorted from them (not recorded which). The source is a man between 18 and 29 years old who had mild COVID-19 (a few samples of this study predate the infection). Cell type and time point are not known.

This clonotype occurred a few times. V and J are TRBV2 and TRBJ1-3; no firm D call. V was cut by 4 bases and J by 4 bases, with 14 bases left in between. In germline, CDR1 is SNHLY, CDR2 FYNNEI. The CDR3 runs 15 residues. Here the CDR3 reads CASSVQSIPGNTIYF. DNA of the CDR3: TGTGCCAGCAGTGTGCAAAGTATCCCCGGAAACACCATATATTTT.

In its sample, this clonotype was seen many times. The V gene is TRBV5-1, the J gene TRBJ2-1; tentative D call: TRBD1 (6 bases). V was cut by 2 bases and J by 2 bases, with 14 bases left in between. CDR1 and CDR2 from the germline V gene are SGHRS and YFSETQ. This CDR3 has 16 amino acids. The CDR3 nucleotides read TGCGCCAGCAGCTTCCCCCGGCAGGGGCCCTACAATGAGCAGTTCTTC. Its protein is CASSFPRQGPYNEQFF.

The chain employs TRBV5-6 and TRBJ1-2; 10 nucleotides align to TRBD1. CDR1 and CDR2 (germline): SGHDT, YYEEEE. J lost 2 bases, V lost 3 bases, and 7 bases had no gene match. CDR3 size: 16 residues. CDR3 DNA sequence: TGTGCCAGCAGCTCTCCGGGACAGGGGAACAACTATGGCTACACCTTC. Residues: CASSSPGQGNNYGYTF.

The V and J genes are TRBV7-9 and TRBJ2-2; 9 nucleotides align to TRBD1. The CDR3 contains 16 residues. Germline V lookup: CDR1 SEHNR, CDR2 FQNEAQ (reference sequence). The ends lost 4 bases at V and 5 bases at J; junction bases unmatched: 8. The CDR3 reads CASSSPGQGWTGELFF. The CDR3, as DNA: TGTGCCAGCAGCTCCCCGGGACAGGGATGGACCGGGGAGCTGTTTTTT.

The chain is built from TRBV18 and TRBJ2-1; D is undetermined. Deletions cut 6 bases from V and 1 base from J, with 10 bases between. Germline CDR1 reads KGHSH; CDR2 reads LQKENI. The CDR3 is 14 amino acids. In DNA form, the CDR3 reads TGTGCCAGCTCTAAGGTGGGGTCCTACAATGAGCAGTTCTTC. This translates into CASSKVGSYNEQFF.

J is TRBJ2-7 and V is TRBV20-1; TRBD1 matches at 7 bases. The CDR3 contains 15 residues. CDR1 and CDR2 from the germline V gene are DFQATT and SNEGSKA (reference sequence). V shed 3 bases, J shed 4 bases, and the junction held 12 bases outside the gene matches. The CDR3 DNA follows: TGCAGTGCTAGGGACCACAGGGGTCCGGGGTACGAGCAGTACTTC. This sequence encodes CSARDHRGPGYEQYF.

This clonotype appeared many times. The chain employs TRBV9 and TRBJ1-1; D is uncertain. Deletions cut 0 bases from V and 0 bases from J, with 15 bases between. CDR1 is SGDLS, CDR2 YYNGEE, per germline. The CDR3 is 17 residues long. CDR3 region: CASSVEADYFLNTEAFF. CDR3 DNA sequence: TGTGCCAGCAGCGTAGAGGCGGATTATTTTTTGAACACTGAAGCTTTCTTT.

The J gene is TRBJ1-2, the V gene TRBV4-2, with a possible D match to TRBD1 (5 bases). Germline CDR1 and CDR2: LGHNA and YNFKEQ. The CDR3 contains 12 residues. The V end was cut by 4 bases, the J end by 5 bases, with 8 bases between. CDR3 sequence: CASSPGAYGYTF. CDR3 nucleotide sequence: TGTGCCAGCAGCCCTGGGGCTTATGGCTACACCTTC.

This chain uses TRBV4-3 with TRBJ2-7; D is ambiguous. Per the germline V gene, CDR1 is LGHNA and CDR2 is YSLEER. V was cut by 0 bases and J by 7 bases, with 13 bases left in between. There are 14 residues in the CDR3. Here the CDR3 reads CASSQDPAGREQYF. CDR3 nucleotide sequence: TGCGCCAGCAGCCAAGACCCAGCCGGTAGGGAGCAGTACTTC.